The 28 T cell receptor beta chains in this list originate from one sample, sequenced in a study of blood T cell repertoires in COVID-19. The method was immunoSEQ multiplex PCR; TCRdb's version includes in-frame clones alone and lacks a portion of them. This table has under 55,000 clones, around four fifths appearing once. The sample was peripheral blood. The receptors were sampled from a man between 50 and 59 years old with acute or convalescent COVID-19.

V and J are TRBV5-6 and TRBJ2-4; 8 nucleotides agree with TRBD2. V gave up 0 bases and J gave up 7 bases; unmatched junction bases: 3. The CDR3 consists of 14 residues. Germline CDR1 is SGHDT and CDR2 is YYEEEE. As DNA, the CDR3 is TGTGCCAGCAGCTTGGGACTAGCGAGGAACATTCAGTACTTC. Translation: CASSLGLARNIQYF.

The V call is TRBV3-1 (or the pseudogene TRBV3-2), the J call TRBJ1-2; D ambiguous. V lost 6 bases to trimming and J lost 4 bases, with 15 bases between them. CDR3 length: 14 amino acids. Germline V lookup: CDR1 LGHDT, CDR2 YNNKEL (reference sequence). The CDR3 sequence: CASSFSGEVYGYTF. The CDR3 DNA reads TGTGCCAGCAGTTTTTCCGGAGAAGTCTATGGCTACACCTTC.

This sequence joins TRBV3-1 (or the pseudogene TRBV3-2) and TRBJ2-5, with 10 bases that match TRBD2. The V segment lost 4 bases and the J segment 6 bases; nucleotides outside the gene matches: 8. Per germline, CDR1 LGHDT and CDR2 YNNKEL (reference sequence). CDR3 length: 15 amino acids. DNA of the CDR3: TGTGCCAGCAGCCTTTCTAGCGGGGGACGGAAGACCCAGTACTTC. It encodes CASSLSSGGRKTQYF.

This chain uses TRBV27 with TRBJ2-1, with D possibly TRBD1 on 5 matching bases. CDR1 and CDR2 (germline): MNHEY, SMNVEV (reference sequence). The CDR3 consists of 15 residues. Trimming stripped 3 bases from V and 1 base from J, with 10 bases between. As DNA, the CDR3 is TGTGCCAGCAGTTTTCTGGCAGGGTCCTACAATGAGCAGTTCTTC. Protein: CASSFLAGSYNEQFF.

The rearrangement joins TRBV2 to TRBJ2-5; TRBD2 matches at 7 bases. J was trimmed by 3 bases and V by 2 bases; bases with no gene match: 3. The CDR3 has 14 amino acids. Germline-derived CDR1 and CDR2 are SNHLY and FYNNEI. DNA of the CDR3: TGTGCCAGCAGTGAACTAACTAGCGAAGAGACCCAGTACTTC. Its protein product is CASSELTSEETQYF. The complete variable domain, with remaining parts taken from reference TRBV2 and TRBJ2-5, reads EPEVTQTPSHQVTQMGQEVILRCVPISNHLYFYWYRQILGQKVEFLVSFYNNEISEKSEIFDDQFSVERPDGSNFTLKIRSTKLEDSAMYFCASSELTSEETQYFGPGTRLLVL.

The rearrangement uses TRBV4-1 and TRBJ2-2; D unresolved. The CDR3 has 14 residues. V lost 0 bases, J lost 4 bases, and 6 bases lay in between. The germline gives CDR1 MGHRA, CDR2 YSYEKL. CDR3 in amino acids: CASSQDDTTGELFF. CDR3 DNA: TGCGCCAGCAGCCAAGATGACACCACCGGGGAGCTGTTTTTT.

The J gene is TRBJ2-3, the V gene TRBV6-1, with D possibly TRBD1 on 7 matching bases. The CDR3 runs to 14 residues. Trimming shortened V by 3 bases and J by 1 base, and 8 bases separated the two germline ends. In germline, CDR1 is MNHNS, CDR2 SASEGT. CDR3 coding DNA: TGTGCCAGCAGTGACAGGGGGGGCACAGATACGCAGTATTTT. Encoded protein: CASSDRGGTDTQYF.

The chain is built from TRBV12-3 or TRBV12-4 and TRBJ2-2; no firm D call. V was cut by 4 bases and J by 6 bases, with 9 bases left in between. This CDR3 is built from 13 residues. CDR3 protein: CASSSGYAGELFF. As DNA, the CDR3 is TGTGCCAGCAGTTCAGGCTACGCCGGGGAGCTGTTTTTT.

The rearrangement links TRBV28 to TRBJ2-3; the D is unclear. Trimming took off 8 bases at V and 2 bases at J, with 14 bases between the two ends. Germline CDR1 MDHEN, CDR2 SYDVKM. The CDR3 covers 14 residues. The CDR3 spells CASARFGSTDTQYF. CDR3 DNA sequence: TGTGCCAGCGCGAGGTTTGGATCCACAGATACGCAGTATTTT.

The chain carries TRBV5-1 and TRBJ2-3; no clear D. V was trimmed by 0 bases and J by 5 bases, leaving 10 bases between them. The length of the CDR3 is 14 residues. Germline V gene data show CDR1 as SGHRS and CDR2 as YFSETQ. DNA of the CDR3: TGCGCCAGCAGCTTGGGGTCTTCGGGAGATACGCAGTATTTT. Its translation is CASSLGSSGDTQYF.

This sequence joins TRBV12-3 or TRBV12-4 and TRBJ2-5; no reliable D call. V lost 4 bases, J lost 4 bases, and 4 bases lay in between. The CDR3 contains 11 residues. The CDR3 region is CASSSRETQYF. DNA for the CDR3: TGTGCCAGCAGTTCGCGAGAGACCCAGTACTTC.

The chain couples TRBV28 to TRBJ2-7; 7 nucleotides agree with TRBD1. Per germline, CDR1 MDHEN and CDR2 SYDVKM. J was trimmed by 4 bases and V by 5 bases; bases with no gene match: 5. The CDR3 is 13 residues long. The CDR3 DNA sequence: TGTGCCAGCAGTGGGGGACAGAGTTACGAGCAGTACTTC. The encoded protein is CASSGGQSYEQYF. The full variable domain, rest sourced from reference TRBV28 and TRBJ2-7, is DVKVTQSSRYLVKRTGEKVFLECVQDMDHENMFWYRQDPGLGLRLIYFSYDVKMKEKGDIPEGYSVSREKKERFSLILESASTNQTSMYLCASSGGQSYEQYFGPGTRLTVT.

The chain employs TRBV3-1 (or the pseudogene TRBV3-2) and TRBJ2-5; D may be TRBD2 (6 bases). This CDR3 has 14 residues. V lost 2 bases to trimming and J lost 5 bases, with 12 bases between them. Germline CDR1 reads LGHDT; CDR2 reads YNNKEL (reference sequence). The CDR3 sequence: CASSQPGGRETQYF. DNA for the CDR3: TGTGCCAGCAGCCAACCCGGGGGACGCGAGACCCAGTACTTC.

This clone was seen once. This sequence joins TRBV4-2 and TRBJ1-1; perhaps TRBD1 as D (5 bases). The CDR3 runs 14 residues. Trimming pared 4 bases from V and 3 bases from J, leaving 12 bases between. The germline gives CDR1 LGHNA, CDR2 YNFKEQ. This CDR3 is CASSRGSRDTEAFF. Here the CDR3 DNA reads TGTGCCAGCAGCCGGGGAAGCAGGGACACTGAAGCTTTCTTT.

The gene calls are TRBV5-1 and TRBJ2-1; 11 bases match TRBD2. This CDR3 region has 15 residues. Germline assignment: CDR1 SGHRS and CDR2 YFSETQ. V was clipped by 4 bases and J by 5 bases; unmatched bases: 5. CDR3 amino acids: CASSALAGVHNEQFF. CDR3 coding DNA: TGCGCCAGCAGCGCACTAGCGGGGGTCCACAATGAGCAGTTCTTC.

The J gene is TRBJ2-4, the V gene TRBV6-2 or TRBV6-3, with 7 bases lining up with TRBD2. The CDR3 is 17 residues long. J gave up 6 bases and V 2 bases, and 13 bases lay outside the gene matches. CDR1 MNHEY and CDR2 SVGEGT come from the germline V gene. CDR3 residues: CASSYGAGVMGGNIQYF. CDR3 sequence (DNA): TGTGCCAGCAGTTACGGGGCGGGAGTCATGGGGGGAAACATTCAGTACTTC.

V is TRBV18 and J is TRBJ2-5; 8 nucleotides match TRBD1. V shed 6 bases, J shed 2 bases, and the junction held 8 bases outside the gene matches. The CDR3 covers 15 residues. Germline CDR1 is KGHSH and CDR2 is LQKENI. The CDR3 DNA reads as TGTGCCAGCTCTCGACGTCAGGGGGCTCAAGAGACCCAGTACTTC. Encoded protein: CASSRRQGAQETQYF.

CDR3 sequence (DNA): TGTGCCAGCAGCCGAGGGGGACAACATGAGCAGTTCTTC. Translating it yields CASSRGGQHEQFF. The rearrangement links TRBV11-3 to TRBJ2-1, with D maybe TRBD1 (6 bases). The germline V gene has CDR1 SGHNT and CDR2 YENEEA. V was cut by 5 bases and J by 8 bases, with 13 bases left in between. This CDR3 is built from 13 residues.

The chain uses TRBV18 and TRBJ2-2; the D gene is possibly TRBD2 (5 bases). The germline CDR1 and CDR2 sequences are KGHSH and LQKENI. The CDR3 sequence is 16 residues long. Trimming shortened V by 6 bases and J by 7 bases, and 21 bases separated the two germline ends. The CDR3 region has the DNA TGTGCCAGCTCCCTAATAGATGGACTTCACGGCGGGGAGCTGTTTTTT. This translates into CASSLIDGLHGGELFF. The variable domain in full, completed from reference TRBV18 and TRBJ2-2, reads NAGVMQNPRHLVRRRGQEARLRCSPMKGHSHVYWYRQLPEEGLKFMVYLQKENIIDESGMPKERFSAEFPKEGPSILRIQQVVRGDSAAYFCASSLIDGLHGGELFFGEGSRLTVL.

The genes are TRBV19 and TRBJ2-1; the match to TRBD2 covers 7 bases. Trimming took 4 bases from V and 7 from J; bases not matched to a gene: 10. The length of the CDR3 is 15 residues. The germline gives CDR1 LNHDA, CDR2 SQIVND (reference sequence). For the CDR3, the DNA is TGTGCCAGTAGTACGAGCGGGGCCCCTAGGAATGAGCAGTTCTTC. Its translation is CASSTSGAPRNEQFF. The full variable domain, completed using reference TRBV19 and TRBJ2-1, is DGGITQSPKYLFRKEGQNVTLSCEQNLNHDAMYWYRQDPGQGLRLIYYSQIVNDFQKGDIAEGYSVSREKKESFPLTVTSAQKNPTAFYLCASSTSGAPRNEQFFGPGTRLTVL.

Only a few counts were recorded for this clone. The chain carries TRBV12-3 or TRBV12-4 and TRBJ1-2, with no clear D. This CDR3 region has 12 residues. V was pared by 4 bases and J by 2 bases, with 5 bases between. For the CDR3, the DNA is TGTGCCAGCAGTTACAGCAACTATGGCTACACCTTC. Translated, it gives CASSYSNYGYTF.

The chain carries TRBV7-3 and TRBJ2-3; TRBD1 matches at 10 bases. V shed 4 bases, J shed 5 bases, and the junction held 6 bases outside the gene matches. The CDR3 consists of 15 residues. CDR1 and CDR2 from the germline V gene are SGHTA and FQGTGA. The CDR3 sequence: CASSSGTGVLDTQYF. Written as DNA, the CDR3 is TGTGCCAGCAGCTCCGGGACAGGGGTGTTAGATACGCAGTATTTT.

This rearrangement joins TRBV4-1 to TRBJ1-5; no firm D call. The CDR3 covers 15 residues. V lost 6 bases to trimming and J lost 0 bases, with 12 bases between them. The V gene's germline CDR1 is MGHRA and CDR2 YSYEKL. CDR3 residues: CASRPGLGSNQPQHF. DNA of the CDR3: TGCGCCAGCAGGCCGGGGTTGGGTAGCAATCAGCCCCAGCATTTT.

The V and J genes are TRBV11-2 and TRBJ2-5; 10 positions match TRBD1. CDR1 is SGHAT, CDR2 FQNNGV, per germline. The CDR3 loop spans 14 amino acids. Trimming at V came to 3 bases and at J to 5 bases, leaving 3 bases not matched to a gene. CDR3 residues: CASSFDRGRETQYF. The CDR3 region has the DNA TGTGCCAGCAGCTTCGACAGGGGGCGGGAGACCCAGTACTTC. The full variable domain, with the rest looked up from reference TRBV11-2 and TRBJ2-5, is EAGVAQSPRYKIIEKRQSVAFWCNPISGHATLYWYQQILGQGPKLLIQFQNNGVVDDSQLPKDRFSAERLKGVDSTLKIQPAKLEDSAVYLCASSFDRGRETQYFGPGTRLLVL.

The CDR3 DNA is TGCGCCAGCAGCCCTATAGCGGGAGCTAACATTCAGTACTTC. It is translated as CASSPIAGANIQYF. This chain joins TRBV5-1 and TRBJ2-4; 9 bases are shared with TRBD2. The ends lost 4 bases at V and 7 bases at J; junction bases unmatched: 6. The CDR3 totals 14 residues. The germline V gene encodes CDR1 SGHRS and CDR2 YFSETQ.

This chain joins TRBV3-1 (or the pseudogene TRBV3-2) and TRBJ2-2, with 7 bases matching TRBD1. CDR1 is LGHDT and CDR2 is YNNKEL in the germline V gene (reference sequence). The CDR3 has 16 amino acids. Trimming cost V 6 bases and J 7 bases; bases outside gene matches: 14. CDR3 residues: CASRRRDSGWSGELFF. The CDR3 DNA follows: TGTGCCAGCAGGCGCCGGGACAGTGGTTGGAGCGGGGAGCTGTTTTTT.

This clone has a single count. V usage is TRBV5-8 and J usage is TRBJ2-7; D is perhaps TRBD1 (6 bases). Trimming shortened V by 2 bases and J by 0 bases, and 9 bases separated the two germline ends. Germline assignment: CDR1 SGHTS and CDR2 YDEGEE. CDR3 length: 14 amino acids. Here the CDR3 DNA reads TGTGCCAGCAGCTTCGGACAGAACTCCTACGAGCAGTACTTC. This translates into CASSFGQNSYEQYF.

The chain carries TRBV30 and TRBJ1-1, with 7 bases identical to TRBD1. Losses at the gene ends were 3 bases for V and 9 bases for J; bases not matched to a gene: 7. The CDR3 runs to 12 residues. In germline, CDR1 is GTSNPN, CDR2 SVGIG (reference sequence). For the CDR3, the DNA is TGTGCCTGGAGCAGGGACAGTATAAAAGCTTTCTTT. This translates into CAWSRDSIKAFF.